One and the same sample provided the 29 T cell receptor beta chains below, sequenced in a study of T cell responses to AZD1222 COVID-19 vaccine. Generated by immunoSEQ multiplex PCR, the TCRdb table keeps only in-frame clones and is missing some. There are approximately 52,000 clones in the sample; roughly 87% occur only once, and 2.7% lies in the top ten. The specimen was peripheral blood, collected 28 days after the second AZD1222 dose. The receptors come from an adult who received the AZD1222 COVID-19 vaccine.

V is TRBV18 and J is TRBJ1-5, with no clear D. V was shortened by 3 bases and J by 5 bases, with 8 bases between the two germline ends. The length of the CDR3 is 13 residues. The V gene's germline CDR1 is KGHSH and CDR2 LQKENI. The CDR3 loop reads CASSPEQDQPQHF. The CDR3 DNA follows: TGTGCCAGCTCACCCGAACAAGATCAGCCCCAGCATTTT.

The rearrangement uses TRBV7-8 and TRBJ2-1, with 14 positions matching TRBD2. The CDR3 has 15 residues. Trimming took 5 bases from V and 9 from J; bases not matched to a gene: 6. The germline V gene encodes CDR1 SGHVS and CDR2 FQNEAQ. Here the CDR3 DNA reads TGTGCCAGCAGCCTGACTAGCGGGAGGGCGGGTGAGCAGTTCTTC. Translated, it gives CASSLTSGRAGEQFF.

This clone occurred once. The chain is built from TRBV28 and TRBJ1-3; D remains unclear. Germline V gives CDR1 MDHEN, CDR2 SYDVKM. V was cut by 6 bases and J by 4 bases, with 7 bases left in between. The CDR3 consists of 12 residues. The CDR3 region is CASRSAGNTIYF. As DNA, the CDR3 is TGTGCCAGCAGGAGCGCCGGAAACACCATATATTTT.

This rearrangement joins TRBV19 to TRBJ2-7; TRBD2 matches at 16 bases. The germline gives CDR1 LNHDA, CDR2 SQIVND (reference sequence). Trimming took 1 base from V and 7 from J; bases not matched to a gene: 7. The CDR3 spans 17 residues. The CDR3 DNA reads as TGTGCCAGTAGTATAGCAGGGACTAGCGGGAGGGCCGGTGAGCAGTACTTC. Encoded protein: CASSIAGTSGRAGEQYF.

The count of this clone is one. The V gene is TRBV7-3, the J gene TRBJ2-3, with D perhaps being TRBD1 or TRBD2 (5 bases each). The CDR3 is made up of 17 amino acids. The V end was cut by 4 bases, the J end by 1 base, with 18 bases between. Germline CDR1 and CDR2: SGHTA and FQGTGA. CDR3 nucleotides: TGTGCCAGCAGCTGCCGGGACCCACATCAGGGCACAGATACGCAGTATTTT. Protein sequence: CASSCRDPHQGTDTQYF.

The V and J genes are TRBV30 and TRBJ1-5; 8 bases map to TRBD1. This CDR3 comprises 17 residues. Losses at the gene ends were 3 bases for V and 2 bases for J; bases not matched to a gene: 12. Germline assignment: CDR1 GTSNPN and CDR2 SVGIG (reference sequence). The chain's CDR3 is CAWSLRTGNIGNQPQHF. DNA for the CDR3: TGTGCCTGGAGCCTCCGGACAGGGAATATTGGCAATCAGCCCCAGCATTTT.

The chain combines TRBV6-6 with TRBJ2-7, with TRBD2 matching over 9 bases. V lost 0 bases to trimming and J lost 3 bases; unmatched junction nucleotides: 6. Germline values: CDR1 MNHNY, CDR2 SVGAGI (reference sequence). The CDR3 runs 16 residues. The CDR3 DNA follows: TGTGCCAGCAGTTACTCGGCGGGAGGGCCTATCTACGAGCAGTACTTC. Its protein is CASSYSAGGPIYEQYF.

This clone was observed once. At one of its ends the junction is not consistent with the germline gene, which may arise from a read error. J is TRBJ2-2 and V is TRBV7-9; D gene ambiguous. Germline CDR1 and CDR2: SEHNR and FQNEAQ (reference sequence). The CDR3 covers 14 residues. The CDR3 here is CASRLAVSAGELFF. As DNA, the CDR3 is TGTGCCAGCAGATTAGCTGTATCGGCCGGGGAGCTGTTTTTT.

V usage is TRBV5-6 and J usage is TRBJ2-5; 12 nucleotides line up with TRBD2. Germline trimming cut 4 bases from V and 4 bases from J; bases unmatched to any gene: 5. Germline V gives CDR1 SGHDT, CDR2 YYEEEE. The CDR3 sequence is 15 residues long. The CDR3 loop is CASSILAGGAETQYF. CDR3 DNA sequence: TGTGCCAGCAGCATCCTAGCGGGAGGGGCAGAGACCCAGTACTTC.

DNA for the CDR3: TGTGCCAGCAGAACGGACAGGGTCGCAGATACGCAGTATTTT. This translates into CASRTDRVADTQYF. V is TRBV6-5 and J is TRBJ2-3, with 8 bases matching TRBD1. From germline, CDR1 is MNHEY and CDR2 SVGAGI. J was trimmed by 4 bases and V by 6 bases; bases with no gene match: 6. This CDR3 region has 14 residues.

The chain carries TRBV9 and TRBJ2-7; D might be TRBD1 or TRBD2, each matching 5 bases. CDR1 and CDR2 (germline): SGDLS, YYNGEE. The CDR3 contains 13 residues. Trimming left V 3 bases short and J 5 bases short, with 12 bases between. The chain's CDR3 is CASSAGGGDEQYF. For the CDR3, the DNA is TGTGCCAGCAGCGCCGGTGGGGGAGACGAGCAGTACTTC.

The CDR3 bases are TGTGCCAGCAGCTTCGACAGGTCAACCTCCACAGATACGCAGTATTTT. Its protein is CASSFDRSTSTDTQYF. V is TRBV6-2 or TRBV6-3 and J is TRBJ2-3; possibly TRBD1 for D (6 bases). The V end was cut by 6 bases, the J end by 2 bases, with 18 bases between. Germline V gene lookup returns CDR1 MNHEY and CDR2 SVGEGT. This CDR3 is built from 16 residues.

J is TRBJ2-5 and V is TRBV5-8, with 10 bases lining up with TRBD1. Unmatched junction bases numbered 5, after V lost 0 bases and J lost 3 bases. Germline values: CDR1 SGHTS, CDR2 YDEGEE. CDR3 length: 16 amino acids. CDR3 bases: TGTGCCAGCAGCTTGGGGGACAGGGGAGGGGAAGAGACCCAGTACTTC. It encodes CASSLGDRGGEETQYF.

The J gene is TRBJ1-5, the V gene TRBV29-1, with D uncertain. Germline lookup yields CDR1 SQVTM and CDR2 ANQGSEA. V gave up 4 bases and J gave up 2 bases, with 12 bases separating them. The CDR3 sequence is 14 residues long. CDR3 in amino acids: CSVGTNVGNQPQHF. CDR3 in DNA: TGCAGCGTTGGTACGAATGTTGGCAATCAGCCCCAGCATTTT.

V is TRBV3-1 (or the pseudogene TRBV3-2) and J is TRBJ2-1; perhaps TRBD1 as D (6 bases). From germline, CDR1 is LGHDT and CDR2 YNNKEL (reference sequence). Trimming cost V 1 base and J 5 bases, with 12 bases left between them. The CDR3 runs 15 residues. CDR3 DNA: TGTGCCAGCAGCCAAGCCGGGACACCTAACAATGAGCAGTTCTTC. Translating gives CASSQAGTPNNEQFF.

The chain combines TRBV5-4 with TRBJ1-2, with D perhaps matching TRBD1 (5 bases). V was cut by 4 bases and J by 2 bases, with 9 bases left in between. The CDR3 has 13 amino acids. Germline CDR1 is SGHNT and CDR2 is YYREEE (reference sequence). CDR3 in amino acids: CASSRTGNYGYTF. The CDR3 DNA reads TGTGCCAGCAGCCGAACAGGAAACTATGGCTACACCTTC.

This chain links TRBV19 with TRBJ1-5, with TRBD1 matching 7 bases. The V and J ends lost 5 bases and 5 bases, in that order; junction bases with no gene match: 6. The CDR3 runs 14 residues. CDR1 is LNHDA, CDR2 SQIVND, per germline (reference sequence). In nucleotides, the CDR3 is TGTGCCAGTAGTCCGGGGACAGCCGATCAGCCCCAGCATTTT. Protein product: CASSPGTADQPQHF. Full variable domain (outside the CDR3, taken from reference TRBV19 and TRBJ1-5): DGGITQSPKYLFRKEGQNVTLSCEQNLNHDAMYWYRQDPGQGLRLIYYSQIVNDFQKGDIAEGYSVSREKKESFPLTVTSAQKNPTAFYLCASSPGTADQPQHFGDGTRLSIL.

The chain uses TRBV28 and TRBJ2-7, with a tentative D call TRBD1 (6 bases). Trimming left V 9 bases short and J 3 bases short, with 12 bases between. This CDR3 spans 12 amino acids. CDR1 is MDHEN, CDR2 SYDVKM, per germline. CDR3 in amino acids: CASEGDRYEQYF. The CDR3 DNA reads TGTGCCAGTGAGGGGGACCGCTACGAGCAGTACTTC.

The gene calls are TRBV3-1 (or the pseudogene TRBV3-2) and TRBJ2-3, with 7 positions matching TRBD1. The CDR3 consists of 17 residues. With V trimmed by 3 bases and J by 4 bases, 13 bases remained unmatched. From germline, CDR1 is LGHDT and CDR2 YNNKEL (reference sequence). CDR3 loop: CASSQQRGRGKADTQYF. The CDR3 DNA reads as TGTGCCAGCAGCCAGCAAAGGGGGCGCGGTAAGGCAGATACGCAGTATTTT.

The chain joins TRBV7-2 to TRBJ1-1; 7 nucleotides match TRBD1. Per germline, CDR1 SGHTA and CDR2 FQGNSA. V lost 2 bases, J lost 1 base, and 1 base stayed unmatched. The CDR3 covers 14 residues. CDR3 coding DNA: TGTGCCAGCAGCTTACGGGACAGGAACACTGAAGCTTTCTTT. It is translated as CASSLRDRNTEAFF.

The chain has TRBV5-6 and TRBJ2-7; the match to TRBD1 covers 11 bases. The CDR3 is 14 amino acids. The J segment lost 9 bases and the V segment lost 0 bases, leaving 5 bases of the junction unmatched. From germline, CDR1 is SGHDT and CDR2 YYEEEE. CDR3 bases: TGTGCCAGCAGCTTGGGGACAGGGGGCGGGTGGCAGTACTTC. It codes for CASSLGTGGGWQYF.

The chain employs TRBV5-1 and TRBJ1-1; D is ambiguous. Germline CDR1 is SGHRS and CDR2 is YFSETQ. V lost 2 bases and J lost 2, with 7 bases in between. The CDR3 contains 13 residues. CDR3 coding DNA: TGCGCCAGCAGCTTACAGATAAACACTGAAGCTTTCTTT. Translation gives CASSLQINTEAFF.

The chain has TRBV20-1 and TRBJ1-2; no clear D. CDR1 DFQATT and CDR2 SNEGSKA come from the germline V gene (reference sequence). There are 11 residues in the CDR3. The CDR3 region has the DNA TGCAGCCTTCCGGGCGCGCGAGGCTACACCTTC. Encoded protein: CSLPGARGYTF.

The rearrangement links TRBV2 to TRBJ1-5, with no clear D. Per the germline V gene, CDR1 is SNHLY and CDR2 is FYNNEI. The CDR3 has 15 amino acids. The V gene lost 3 bases and the J gene lost 4 bases, with 13 bases spanning the gap. The CDR3 nucleotides read TGTGCCAGCAGTGACGTAGGGAATGGTAATCAGCCCCAGCATTTT. Protein: CASSDVGNGNQPQHF.

This clone was seen only once. The gene calls are TRBV4-1 and TRBJ2-3, with no clear D. CDR1 MGHRA and CDR2 YSYEKL come from the germline V gene. The V gene lost 1 base and the J gene lost 4 bases, with 9 bases spanning the gap. The CDR3 length is 14 residues. CDR3 sequence: CASSQASRSDTQYF. Written as DNA, the CDR3 is TGCGCCAGCAGCCAAGCTTCGAGGTCAGATACGCAGTATTTT.

This chain connects TRBV25-1 to TRBJ2-7; a weak D match, TRBD2 (5 bases). Trimming removed 3 bases from V and 7 bases from J, with 13 bases in between. CDR1 and CDR2 from the germline V gene are MGHDK and SYGVNS. There are 13 residues in the CDR3. CDR3 bases: TGTGCCAGCAGTGATTTGGGCAGCGGAGAGCAGTACTTC. Amino acid sequence: CASSDLGSGEQYF.

The J gene is TRBJ2-7, the V gene TRBV27; 9 bases match TRBD1. The CDR3 covers 13 residues. The J segment lost 2 bases and the V segment lost 5 bases, leaving 1 base of the junction unmatched. CDR1 and CDR2 (germline): MNHEY, SMNVEV (reference sequence). In DNA, the CDR3 is TGTGCCAGCAGTACAGGGGGCGCCTACGAGCAGTACTTC. Protein sequence: CASSTGGAYEQYF.

The chain is built from TRBV30 and TRBJ2-1; 9 bases are shared with TRBD2. V was clipped by 4 bases and J by 6 bases; unmatched bases: 4. The CDR3 contains 13 residues. Looked up from germline, CDR1 is GTSNPN and CDR2 is SVGIG (reference sequence). The CDR3, as DNA: TGTGCCTGGACCTGGACTAGCGTCAATGAGCAGTTCTTC. Amino acid sequence: CAWTWTSVNEQFF.

Turning to this clone: Other DNA sequences in this sample translate to the same CDR3. The V call is TRBV4-1, the J call TRBJ1-5, with a weak D call TRBD1 (5 bases). This CDR3 comprises 16 residues. CDR1 MGHRA and CDR2 YSYEKL come from the germline V gene. The V end was cut by 1 base, the J end by 1 base, with 11 bases between. The CDR3 bases are TGCGCCAGCAGCCAAGTGGCTGGGGGAAGCAATCAGCCCCAGCATTTT. Residues: CASSQVAGGSNQPQHF.